The 14 T cell receptor beta chains presented below share a single source sample, sequenced in a study of response to subunit inactivated influenza vaccine. Each CDR3 protein is one row after TCRdb ran MiXCR on the RT-PCR reads. The sample includes about 650,000 distinct CDR3 sequences, around 16% of them seen just once. The specimen comprised PBMCs from blood, sampled 11 to 12 days after vaccination. All receptors come from a man between 45 and 60 years old who received an inactivated influenza vaccine.

There are a few counts of this clonotype. The V gene is TRBV5-1, the J gene TRBJ2-7; a possible D gene is TRBD2 (7 bases). The CDR3 sequence is 16 residues long. V gave up 4 bases and J gave up 0 bases, with 17 bases separating them. Looked up from germline, CDR1 is SGHRS and CDR2 is YFSETQ. CDR3 sequence (DNA): TGCGCCAGCAGCAGGGGGGGCAGCGCGACCTCCTACGAGCAGTACTTC. It yields the protein CASSRGGSATSYEQYF. Full variable domain (rest looked up from reference TRBV5-1 and TRBJ2-7): KAGVTQTPRYLIKTRGQQVTLSCSPISGHRSVSWYQQTPGQGLQFLFEYFSETQRNKGNFPGRFSGRQFSNSRSEMNVSTLELGDSALYLCASSRGGSATSYEQYFGPGTRLTVT.

This clonotype was recorded a few times. At one boundary the junction diverges from the germline segment, which might be a read error. This chain uses TRBV20-1 with TRBJ2-3; D may be TRBD2 (5 bases). Germline values: CDR1 DFQATT, CDR2 SNEGSKA (reference sequence). The CDR3 has 14 amino acids. In DNA form, the CDR3 reads TGCAGTGCCAGAGCCGGGCCGGGGACAGATACGCAGTATTTT. Residues: CSARAGPGTDTQYF.

About this clonotype itself: A much larger clonotype is one base distant, so this may be a read error. CDR3 sequence: CSVEGCFGETQYF. The CDR3, as DNA: TGCAGCGTTGAGGGCTGCTTCGGGGAGACCCAGTACTTC. The rearrangement uses TRBV29-1 and TRBJ2-5, with no clear D. The CDR3 contains 13 residues. The V end lost 3 bases, the J end lost 5 bases, and 13 bases lay between the germline ends. CDR1 and CDR2 (germline): SQVTM, ANQGSEA.

This clonotype was found a few times. The V and J genes are TRBV30 and TRBJ2-6; unclear D gene. This CDR3 has 17 residues. Looked up from germline, CDR1 is GTSNPN and CDR2 is SVGIG (reference sequence). Trimming took 3 bases from V and 1 from J, leaving 16 bases between them. CDR3 DNA sequence: TGTGCCTGGAGCAAAAGTAAGGGCTATTCTGGGGCCAACGTCCTGACTTTC. Translating gives CAWSKSKGYSGANVLTF.

Many counts were recorded for this clonotype. This chain connects TRBV29-1 to TRBJ2-3, with 8 bases identical to TRBD2. The germline V gene encodes CDR1 SQVTM and CDR2 ANQGSEA. J lost 8 bases, V lost 8 bases, and 15 bases had no gene match. CDR3 length equals 14 residues. CDR3 residues: CSTSGTSTLSTQYF. The CDR3 DNA follows: TGCAGCACCTCCGGGACTAGTACCCTTTCTACGCAGTATTTT.

In this sample, this clonotype turned up a few times. The junction departs from germline at one end; a sequencing error may be responsible. The chain employs TRBV7-2 and TRBJ2-7; possible D gene TRBD2, 5 bases. The germline V gene encodes CDR1 SGHTA and CDR2 FQGNSA. The CDR3 extends over 14 amino acids. The CDR3 region is CASSLGLRDYEQYF. CDR3 bases: TGTGCCAGCAGTTTAGGACTTAGGGACTACGAGCAGTACTTC.

The chain combines TRBV25-1 with TRBJ2-3, with D perhaps TRBD2 (5 bases). Germline values: CDR1 MGHDK, CDR2 SYGVNS. This CDR3 is built from 15 residues. The V gene lost 5 bases and the J gene lost 2 bases, with 14 bases spanning the gap. Written as DNA, the CDR3 is TGTGCCAGCAGTAAGAGCGGAGTTATCACAGATACGCAGTATTTT. It yields the protein CASSKSGVITDTQYF.

This clonotype has a handful of counts. The gene calls are TRBV5-1 and TRBJ2-1; TRBD2 agrees at 9 bases. The CDR3 is made up of 16 amino acids. V lost 5 bases, J lost 0 bases, and 6 bases stayed unmatched. Germline lookup yields CDR1 SGHRS and CDR2 YFSETQ. The CDR3 region has the DNA TGCGCCAGCAGTTCCCTAGCGGGAATCTCCTACAATGAGCAGTTCTTC. Translated: CASSSLAGISYNEQFF.

This clonotype appeared many times. V gene TRBV12-3 or TRBV12-4 combines with J gene TRBJ1-4; 10 nucleotides align to TRBD1. CDR3 size: 15 residues. The V and J ends lost 6 bases and 5 bases, in that order; junction bases with no gene match: 6. CDR3 sequence (DNA): TGTGCCAGCAGCCCTCCGACAGGGGGCAATGAAAAACTGTTTTTT. As protein: CASSPPTGGNEKLFF.

The V and J genes are TRBV25-1 and TRBJ2-3; TRBD2 is a possible D gene (7 bases). The CDR3 is 17 residues long. The V gene lost 2 bases and the J gene lost 3 bases, with 18 bases spanning the gap. Germline lookup yields CDR1 MGHDK and CDR2 SYGVNS. The CDR3 sequence: CASSENIGGGETDTQYF. In nucleotides, the CDR3 is TGTGCCAGCAGTGAAAATATTGGAGGGGGGGAGACAGATACGCAGTATTTT.

The J gene is TRBJ2-1, the V gene TRBV21-1; the DNA was not used to check the table's D call, TRBD2. TRBV21-1 is a documented pseudogene. This CDR3 region has 23 residues. DNA for the CDR3: TGTGCCAGCAGGAAGCCGGGACTAGATGGGAGGTGCAAAGATCCCTGTCCCTACAATGAGCAGTTCTTC. Translation: CASRKPGLDGRCKDPCPYNEQFF.

The chain links TRBV7-9 to TRBJ2-3; 8 bases are shared with TRBD2. Germline lookup yields CDR1 SEHNR and CDR2 FQNEAQ (reference sequence). This CDR3 spans 15 amino acids. Trimming removed 2 bases from V and 4 bases from J; junction bases left unmatched: 5. The CDR3 DNA follows: TGTGCCAGCAGCTTAATCGGGGGGGGCGCAGATACGCAGTATTTT. As protein: CASSLIGGGADTQYF.

Notes on this clonotype: This could be a read error, since a much larger clone is one nucleotide away. The chain couples TRBV4-3 to TRBJ2-1; tentatively, D is TRBD2 (5 bases). Trimming stripped 0 bases from V and 1 base from J, with 13 bases between. The length of the CDR3 is 17 residues. The germline gives CDR1 LGHNA, CDR2 YSLEER. The CDR3 region has the DNA TGCGCCAGCAGCCAAGATGATCCAGCGGAGTCCTACAATGAGCAGTTCTTC. Translated, it gives CASSQDDPAESYNEQFF.

A few counts support this clonotype. This rearrangement joins TRBV4-1 to TRBJ2-2; no definite D call. Germline V CDR1 and CDR2: MGHRA, YSYEKL. V shed 3 bases and J shed 6 bases, with 11 bases lying between them. This CDR3 has 14 residues. The chain's CDR3 is CASSHLSTAGELFF. DNA of the CDR3: TGCGCCAGCAGCCACCTATCCACGGCCGGGGAGCTGTTTTTT.